Each of the 20 T cell receptor beta chains below was sequenced from the same sample in a study of blood T cell repertoires in COVID-19. The data were produced by immunoSEQ multiplex PCR, yet TCRdb's version contains in-frame clones alone and is incomplete. The sample has about 280,000 clones; 70% to 90% are singletons. The sample consisted of peripheral blood. The source of these receptors is a woman aged 70-85 years with acute or convalescent COVID-19.

This chain links TRBV3-1 (or the pseudogene TRBV3-2) with TRBJ1-1, with 7 bases that match TRBD1. The CDR3 contains 17 residues. Trimming at V came to 3 bases and at J to 4 bases, leaving 14 bases not matched to a gene. Germline V gives CDR1 LGHDT, CDR2 YNNKEL (reference sequence). DNA for the CDR3: TGTGCCAGCAGCCATCCCTATTCAACAGGGGTGGGCACTGAAGCTTTCTTT. It is translated as CASSHPYSTGVGTEAFF.

The V gene is TRBV5-4, the J gene TRBJ2-1; D remains unclear. V was cut by 10 bases and J by 0 bases, with 11 bases left in between. The CDR3 length is 13 residues. Germline lookup yields CDR1 SGHNT and CDR2 YYREEE (reference sequence). CDR3 nucleotide sequence: TGTGCCGCTACTGGGCCCTCCTACAATGAGCAGTTCTTC. This gives the protein CAATGPSYNEQFF.

This chain links TRBV3-1 (or the pseudogene TRBV3-2) with TRBJ2-1, with 10 bases fitting TRBD2. Germline loops: CDR1 LGHDT, CDR2 YNNKEL (reference sequence). The CDR3 is 16 residues long. The trim removed 3 bases at V and 3 bases at J, leaving 5 bases unmatched. As DNA, the CDR3 is TGTGCCAGCAGCCAGGGAGCGGGGGGGATCTACAATGAGCAGTTCTTC. Translated, it gives CASSQGAGGIYNEQFF.

J is TRBJ1-1 and V is TRBV11-2; possible D gene TRBD1, 5 bases. Trimming took 3 bases from V and 2 from J, leaving 13 bases between them. The germline V gene encodes CDR1 SGHAT and CDR2 FQNNGV. The CDR3 runs 15 residues. This CDR3 reads CASSFGAQTNTEAFF. DNA for the CDR3: TGTGCCAGCAGCTTTGGGGCGCAGACAAACACTGAAGCTTTCTTT.

The V and J genes are TRBV5-1 and TRBJ1-5; a possible D gene is TRBD1 (5 bases). The germline V gene has CDR1 SGHRS and CDR2 YFSETQ. Trimming shortened V by 4 bases and J by 4 bases, and 21 bases separated the two germline ends. The CDR3 length is 17 residues. The CDR3 coding sequence is TGCGCCAGCAGCCCGACTGGGGCGGGGGAGGGGAATCAGCCCCAGCATTTT. It specifies CASSPTGAGEGNQPQHF.

The chain's CDR3 is CASSPRGTSGGAVSFF. The CDR3, as DNA: TGTGCCAGCAGTCCCCGCGGGACTAGCGGGGGGGCGGTCTCGTTCTTC. This chain uses TRBV27 with TRBJ2-1, with TRBD2 matching over 16 bases. Germline loops: CDR1 MNHEY, CDR2 SMNVEV (reference sequence). The CDR3 loop spans 16 amino acids. After removal of 5 bases from V and 15 bases from J, the junction contained 13 bases not matched to a gene.

This chain connects TRBV29-1 to TRBJ2-1; possible D gene TRBD2, 6 bases. The CDR3 has 15 residues. Per the germline V gene, CDR1 is SQVTM and CDR2 is ANQGSEA. V lost 1 base, J lost 5 bases, and 15 bases lay in between. Written as DNA, the CDR3 is TGCAGCGTTGAAGTTGGAGGGGCCCCTGACAATGAGCAGTTCTTC. This codes for CSVEVGGAPDNEQFF.

The chain combines TRBV27 with TRBJ1-1, with D uncertain. Germline assignment: CDR1 MNHEY and CDR2 SMNVEV (reference sequence). The CDR3 is 13 amino acids. Trimming took 6 bases from V and 1 from J, leaving 9 bases between them. The chain's CDR3 is CASRWATNTEAFF. CDR3 DNA sequence: TGTGCCAGCAGGTGGGCGACGAACACTGAAGCTTTCTTT.

The chain links TRBV4-1 to TRBJ2-1, with TRBD1 identical over 7 bases. Trimming took 6 bases from V and 0 from J; bases not matched to a gene: 5. The CDR3 runs 15 residues. Germline lookup yields CDR1 MGHRA and CDR2 YSYEKL. The CDR3 spells CASSPTGYSYNEQFF. The CDR3 DNA is TGCGCCAGCAGTCCGACAGGGTACTCCTACAATGAGCAGTTCTTC.

V and J are TRBV3-1 (or the pseudogene TRBV3-2) and TRBJ2-5; 8 bases are a match to TRBD2. V lost 1 base and J lost 2; bases outside the gene matches: 9. CDR1 LGHDT and CDR2 YNNKEL come from the germline V gene (reference sequence). CDR3 length: 17 residues. CDR3 sequence (DNA): TGTGCCAGCAGCCAAGGGCCGGGACTAGTGGGGCAAGAGACCCAGTACTTC. This translates into CASSQGPGLVGQETQYF.

The sample holds one count of this clone. This chain links TRBV6-5 with TRBJ1-2; TRBD1 is a possible D gene (6 bases). This CDR3 region has 16 residues. Germline loops: CDR1 MNHEY, CDR2 SVGAGI. The ends were cut back, 0 bases at V and 1 base at J, with 12 bases in the middle. The CDR3 protein is CASSYSSGVGNYGYTF. The CDR3, as DNA: TGTGCCAGCAGTTACTCGTCAGGGGTTGGTAACTATGGCTACACCTTC.

The V call is TRBV18, the J call TRBJ2-7; no reliable D call. Trimming removed 8 bases at V and 4 bases at J, with 18 bases between. Germline V gene lookup returns CDR1 KGHSH and CDR2 LQKENI. The length of the CDR3 is 14 residues. For the CDR3, the DNA is TGTGCCAGCCCCACTGCCGGGTTCGGATACGAGCAGTACTTC. As protein: CASPTAGFGYEQYF.

The gene calls are TRBV7-9 and TRBJ2-1; 8 bases map to TRBD1. The V segment lost 5 bases and the J segment 5 bases; nucleotides outside the gene matches: 5. Germline lookup yields CDR1 SEHNR and CDR2 FQNEAQ (reference sequence). The CDR3 spans 14 residues. The CDR3 DNA is TGTGCCAGCAGCGTTGGACAGGGCAACAATGAGCAGTTCTTC. As protein: CASSVGQGNNEQFF.

The J gene is TRBJ1-1, the V gene TRBV6-5; 7 positions match TRBD1. V was clipped by 6 bases and J by 2 bases; unmatched bases: 9. Germline CDR1 is MNHEY and CDR2 is SVGAGI. This CDR3 comprises 15 residues. CDR3 amino acids: CASRAHRGFNTEAFF. Here the CDR3 DNA reads TGTGCCAGCAGAGCTCACAGGGGTTTCAACACTGAAGCTTTCTTT.

The V gene is TRBV24-1, the J gene TRBJ2-5, with 14 bases aligning to TRBD2. J lost 2 bases, V lost 9 bases, and 13 bases had no gene match. The CDR3 extends over 18 amino acids. CDR1 and CDR2 from the germline V gene are KGHDR and SFDVKD. This CDR3 reads CATSQGGLAGALQETQYF. CDR3 sequence (DNA): TGTGCCACCTCTCAGGGGGGACTAGCGGGGGCGCTGCAAGAGACCCAGTACTTC.

V and J are TRBV12-2 and TRBJ1-1; the tabulated D call, TRBD1, remains unverified against the DNA. TRBV12-2 is annotated as a pseudogene. The CDR3 spans 17 residues. The CDR3 is CASRSPHPTGLCTEAFF. In DNA, the CDR3 is TGTGCAAGTCGCTCCCCCCATCCGACAGGGCTTTGCACTGAAGCTTTCTTT.

This chain links TRBV5-6 with TRBJ2-7, with a tentative D call TRBD1 (6 bases). CDR1 and CDR2 from the germline V gene are SGHDT and YYEEEE. This CDR3 spans 12 amino acids. Trimming removed 4 bases at V and 8 bases at J, with 13 bases between. The CDR3 nucleotides are TGTGCCAGCAGCGTGTCAGGGGCAAAGCAGTACTTC. Amino acids: CASSVSGAKQYF.

This sequence joins TRBV5-1 and TRBJ2-1, with D unclear. CDR1 is SGHRS and CDR2 is YFSETQ in the germline V gene. V lost 4 bases and J lost 5, with 7 bases in between. This CDR3 has 12 residues. CDR3 in amino acids: CASSETNNEQFF. CDR3 coding DNA: TGCGCCAGCAGCGAAACAAACAATGAGCAGTTCTTC.

The genes are TRBV28 and TRBJ1-6, with a possible D match to TRBD1 (6 bases). V lost 3 bases and J lost 7, with 7 bases in between. The CDR3 totals 13 residues. CDR1 is MDHEN and CDR2 is SYDVKM in the germline V gene. In DNA form, the CDR3 reads TGTGCCAGCAGTTTTAGGGGGAATTCACCCCTCCACTTT. Amino acid sequence: CASSFRGNSPLHF.

The chain employs TRBV18 and TRBJ1-4, with D possibly being TRBD1 (5 bases). Trimming removed 6 bases from V and 8 bases from J, with 16 bases in between. CDR1 is KGHSH, CDR2 LQKENI, per germline. The CDR3 is 14 residues long. This CDR3 is CASSNQAGPEKLFF. CDR3 bases: TGTGCCAGCTCCAACCAGGCAGGGCCCGAAAAACTGTTTTTT.